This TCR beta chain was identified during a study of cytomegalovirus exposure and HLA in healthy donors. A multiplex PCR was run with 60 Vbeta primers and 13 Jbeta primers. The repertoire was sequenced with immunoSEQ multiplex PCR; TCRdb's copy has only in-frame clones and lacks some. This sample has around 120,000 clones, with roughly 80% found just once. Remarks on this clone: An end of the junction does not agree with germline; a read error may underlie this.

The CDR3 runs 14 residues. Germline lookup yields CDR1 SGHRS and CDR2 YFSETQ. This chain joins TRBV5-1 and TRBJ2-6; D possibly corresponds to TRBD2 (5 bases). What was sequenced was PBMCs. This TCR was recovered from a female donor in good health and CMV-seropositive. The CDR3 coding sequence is TGCGCCAGCAGCTTGGCGACGGCGGGTGACCCACTAATTTTC. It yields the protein CASSLATAGDPLIF.